This is a list of T cell receptor beta chains from one sample in a study of T-cell reconstitution after alpha-beta-depleted transplantation in children. From the PCR reads, TCRdb called clonotypes with MiXCR, one entry per CDR3 protein. Of some 150,000 distinct CDR3 sequences in the sample, 8.8% were seen once. Source: PBMCs, mostly from graft donor cells, taken 180 days after TCRalphabeta/CD19-depleted stem cell transplant. These receptor sequences come from a female patient aged 2-10 years who had a stem cell transplant for congenital amegakaryocytic thrombocytopenia, so the T cells may come from the graft donor. CDR3s leave out the opening cysteine and the closing phenylalanine or tryptophan.

v_call | cdr3_aa
TRBV20-1 | SSSSRRGGNTEAF
TRBV6-5 | ASSHSGTANSPLH
TRBV20-1 | SARIGGMGYEQY
TRBV4-1 | ASSQVQTNTEAF
TRBV14 | ASSQGRVNSPLH
TRBV28 | ASSPFRQGRQPQH
TRBV3-1 | ASSQDSPYNEQF
TRBV9 | ASSATPDSLWNTEAF
TRBV12-3/TRBV12-4 | ASSPVVTDTQY
TRBV12-3/TRBV12-4 | ASKLGWGRGHSGNTIY
TRBV20-1 | SAPGTGTDTQY
TRBV29-1 | SVLGLADSYNEQF
TRBV6-1 | ASRITGYPSYEQY
TRBV5-1 | ATRAGLSTDTQY
TRBV5-4 | ASSFKNQPQH
TRBV5-4 | ASSGGVGSGELF
TRBV7-6 | ASSPQEWRSQETQY
TRBV27 | ASSLIWAGGLSTDTQY
TRBV12-3/TRBV12-4 | ASSLRQGYSYEQY
TRBV20-1 | SARDWRLAGETGELF
TRBV14 | ASSTHLIAGEYNEQF
TRBV4-2 | ASRPGVAANNEQF
TRBV20-1 | SARLVEDTEAF
TRBV2 | ASSVDRQETQY
TRBV12-3/TRBV12-4 | ASSSLERKIFSNQPQH
TRBV20-1 | STQGLAGRGGELF
TRBV5-6 | ASRTSYVEQF
TRBV5-1 | ASSPGLAGEETQY
TRBV12-3/TRBV12-4 | ASSLRRGAYNEQF
TRBV7-8 | ASRDRGGRSPDTQY
TRBV5-1 | ASSISEVAYEQY
TRBV5-1 | ASSLSSRGQGLYNEQF
TRBV19 | ASSISAGAYNEQF
TRBV9 | ASSGWTGFSYEQY
TRBV3-1 | ASRRQPGQGWDEQF
TRBV14 | ASSRRLEPEETQY
TRBV6-5 | ASSPDMNTEAF
TRBV5-1 | ASSFWSISSGANVLT
TRBV20-1 | SARDVSSGSPTGELF
TRBV6-5 | ASSSGGPGRFSETQY
TRBV7-2 | ASSLGGGDIQY
TRBV18 | ASSPSIGNTIY
TRBV5-1 | ASSWRNPKHNEQF
TRBV10-3 | AISESGGRGETQY
TRBV29-1 | SVAGDSNQPQH
TRBV12-3/TRBV12-4 | ASSLGGEETQY
TRBV12-3/TRBV12-4 | ASSFMGGYTGELF
TRBV5-1 | ASSLAGVAYNSPLH
TRBV20-1 | SATTPAYEQY
TRBV4-1 | ASSQESWQAGDTQY
TRBV29-1 | SVVGSGGELF
TRBV20-1 | SARRPGLAGSGELF
TRBV7-2 | ASSLARLLGDSSGANVLT
TRBV12-3/TRBV12-4 | ASSFGMGGRGYT
TRBV7-6 | ASSWGTTNQPQH
TRBV11-2 | ASSHWDRGTYEQY
TRBV29-1 | SAQTSGINTDTQY
TRBV2 | ASSDPNSPLH
TRBV20-1 | SARGNLAGGEETQY
TRBV29-1 | SVGYNEQF